A selection of T cell receptor beta chains follows, all from one sample in a study of blood T cell repertoires in COVID-19. Libraries were prepared by immunoSEQ multiplex PCR; TCRdb keeps only in-frame clonotypes and omits some of them. Among a few hundred thousand clones listed, 80% to 90% were seen once. The specimen sequenced was peripheral blood. These receptors came from a woman aged 45-60 years with acute or convalescent COVID-19. CDR3s include the opening cysteine and the closing phenylalanine or tryptophan. The order of the fields is J gene, D gene, clone size, V gene, CDR3 DNA, CDR3 protein. The D gene is left open where the match is weak. Clone size is stated in some rows and not others, as once, few, many or a class when expanded.

>TRBJ1-1|NA|NA|TRBV27
TGTGCCAGCAGTTGCCCCCCTCACAGATCCAATGAAGCTTTCTTT
CASSCPPHRSNEAFF
>TRBJ1-4|NA|once|TRBV30
TGTGCCTGGAGTGGGGGGGGAAATGAAAAACTGTTTTTT
CAWSGGGNEKLFF
>TRBJ2-3|TRBD2|NA|TRBV13
TGTGCCAGCAGCTTGGGACTAGCGGGAGAGAATACGCAGTATTTT
CASSLGLAGENTQYF
>TRBJ2-5|TRBD1|NA|TRBV2
TGTGCCAGCAGTGCCCAAGGACAGGGGAAGTCCCAGTACTTC
CASSAQGQGKSQYF
>TRBJ1-6|TRBD1|NA|TRBV6-5
TGTGCCAGCAGTTACGGGAACAGGGGTAATTCACCCCTCCACTTT
CASSYGNRGNSPLHF
>TRBJ2-5|TRBD2|NA|TRBV30
TGTGCCTGGAGTAACCGGGGCGGGGAGGGCGAGACCCAGTACTTC
CAWSNRGGEGETQYF
>TRBJ2-3|NA|NA|TRBV18
TGTGCCAGCTCACCTCCTTCCCTAAGCACAGATACGCAGTATTTT
CASSPPSLSTDTQYF
>TRBJ1-6|TRBD1|NA|TRBV7-6
TGTGCCAGCAGCTCGGGACAGGGAGCTATCACACCCCTCCACTTT
CASSSGQGAITPLHF
>TRBJ1-5|NA|few|TRBV18
TGTGCCAGCTCTTATAGCAATCAGCCCCAGCATTTT
CASSYSNQPQHF
>TRBJ2-1|TRBD2|once|TRBV7-2
TGTGCCAGCAGCTTATCCAGCGGGAGGGCCGGTGAGCAGTTCTTC
CASSLSSGRAGEQFF
>TRBJ2-3|NA|NA|TRBV24-1
TGTGCCACCAGTGACCCGCTAGGGGGAAGCACAGATACGCAGTATTTT
CATSDPLGGSTDTQYF
>TRBJ1-1|NA|NA|TRBV6-5
TGTGCCAGCAGTTACCAAGGGGAGGTGAACACTGAAGCTTTCTTT
CASSYQGEVNTEAFF
>TRBJ2-3|TRBD2|NA|TRBV7-2
TGTGCCAGCAGCCTTAGTGGGACTAGCGGGAGGGCCACAGATACGCAGTATTTT
CASSLSGTSGRATDTQYF
>TRBJ2-5|NA|NA|TRBV5-6
TGTGCCAGCAGCTCGGTCACGATTCAAGAGACCCAGTACTTC
CASSSVTIQETQYF
>TRBJ1-2|TRBD1|NA|TRBV19
TGTGCCAGTAGACAGGACAGGGGGGCCGCTAACTATGGCTACACCTTC
CASRQDRGAANYGYTF
>TRBJ1-5|TRBD1|NA|TRBV10-2
TGCGCCAGCACCCGACAGGGCCAGGATCAGCCCCAGCATTTT
CASTRQGQDQPQHF
>TRBJ1-5|TRBD1|NA|TRBV6-5
TGTGCCAGCAGTTTGACAGGGGGCCAGCCCCAGCATTTT
CASSLTGGQPQHF
>TRBJ2-2|TRBD1|NA|TRBV6-5
TGTGCCAGCAACTCCGGGACAGCGAACACCGGGGAGCTGTTTTTT
CASNSGTANTGELFF
>TRBJ2-1|TRBD1|NA|TRBV4-1
TGCGCCAGCAGCCACCGCTCAGGGGGAGTTGAATGGAATGAGCAGTTCTTC
CASSHRSGGVEWNEQFF
>TRBJ2-6|NA|few|TRBV7-8
TGTGCCAGCAGCTTTACAGGGCTATCTGGGGCCAACGTCCTGACTTTC
CASSFTGLSGANVLTF
>TRBJ2-3|TRBD2|once|TRBV2
TGTGCCACCCGCTCGACTAGCGCCACAGATACGCAGTATTTT
CATRSTSATDTQYF
>TRBJ2-7|NA|NA|TRBV2
TGTGCCAGCAGGGTAGACAGTTCCCTCGAGGAGTACTTC
CASRVDSSLEEYF